This T cell receptor beta chain was sequenced for a study of T cell responses to AZD1222 COVID-19 vaccine. About this clone: No antigen is known for it.

Overall study findings and caveats: Seropositivity was recorded at baseline in only six AZD1222 recipients. Variant regions that are unmutated are reportedly the target of nearly half of spike-specific TCRs.

CDR1 SGHAT and CDR2 FQNNGV come from the germline V gene. Trimming left V 6 bases short and J 15 bases short, with 15 bases between. The CDR3 has 11 residues. Clones were read by immunoSEQ multiplex PCR, and TCRdb kept only the in-frame ones, dropping some. The table shows some 150,000 clones, with roughly nine tenths occurring only once. The V and J genes are TRBV11-2 and TRBJ2-1, with D hard to call. This sequence originates from an adult who received the AZD1222 COVID-19 vaccine. Sequenced here: peripheral blood, sampled 28 days after the second AZD1222 dose. DNA for the CDR3: TGTGCCAGCAGATTACAGTTAGTTCGGTTCTTC. This codes for CASRLQLVRFF.